What follows are 5 T cell receptor beta chains derived from one specimen sequenced in a study of Graves' ophthalmopathy and Graves' hyperthyroidism. Beta-chain TCR CDR3 regions were amplified from RNA transcripts. HTBI primers served in a first-round RT-PCR, which a second-round multiplex PCR followed. TCRdb re-called the multiplex PCR reads through MiXCR, storing one row per CDR3 protein. There are about 390,000 distinct CDR3 sequences in the sample; approximately 15% occur only once, and roughly 7% lies in the top ten. The sample taken for sequencing was peripheral blood. The receptors originated from a woman aged 18-29 years with stable Graves' hyperthyroidism.

This clonotype was counted ten times or more. The rearrangement uses TRBV7-9 and TRBJ1-3, with TRBD1 as a possible D gene (6 bases). The CDR3 covers 14 residues. The ends were cut back, 4 bases at V and 6 bases at J, with 13 bases in the middle. CDR1 is SEHNR and CDR2 is FQNEAQ in the germline V gene (reference sequence). This CDR3 reads CASSYDGGQNTIYF. In DNA, the CDR3 is TGTGCCAGCAGCTACGACGGGGGGCAAAACACCATATATTTT.

This chain connects TRBV2 to TRBJ2-5, with 10 bases fitting TRBD2. The ends lost 8 bases at V and 5 bases at J; junction bases unmatched: 17. Per the germline V gene, CDR1 is SNHLY and CDR2 is FYNNEI. CDR3 length: 17 amino acids. This chain's CDR3 is CASSEGERGGYGETQYF. The CDR3 bases are TGTGCCAGCTCGGAGGGGGAGCGGGGGGGCTACGGGGAGACCCAGTACTTC.

The rearrangement uses TRBV5-1 and TRBJ1-5; maybe TRBD1 (5 bases). CDR1 is SGHRS, CDR2 YFSETQ, per germline. V was cut by 4 bases and J by 5 bases, with 16 bases left in between. The CDR3 spans 15 residues. Here the CDR3 DNA reads TGCGCCAGCAGCGCGGCCGGGGCCCCTCATCAGCCCCAGCATTTT. Amino acid sequence: CASSAAGAPHQPQHF.

This clonotype showed up many times. The gene calls are TRBV12-3 or TRBV12-4 and TRBJ2-7; D might be TRBD2 (5 bases). Trimming removed 1 base from V and 9 bases from J, with 16 bases in between. There are 14 residues in the CDR3. Here the CDR3 DNA reads TGTGCCAGCAGTTTAGGGCCTCCGGGCGGAGGGCAGTACTTC. Amino acid sequence: CASSLGPPGGGQYF.

This clonotype was observed a few times. The chain uses TRBV5-6 and TRBJ1-1; no clear D. The CDR3 loop spans 15 amino acids. V was cut by 0 bases and J by 0 bases, with 9 bases left in between. Germline lookup yields CDR1 SGHDT and CDR2 YYEEEE. CDR3 loop: CASSLDSGMNTEAFF. In DNA, the CDR3 is TGTGCCAGCAGCTTGGACAGCGGGATGAACACTGAAGCTTTCTTT.